These 2 T cell receptor beta chains were sequenced from one sample in a study of blood T cell repertoires in COVID-19. TCRdb's copy holds only in-frame clones and misses some; the assay was immunoSEQ multiplex PCR. In the table there are about 280,000 clones, over 75% of which are singletons. Source material: peripheral blood. These TCRs come from a human donor in a cohort sampled during active COVID-19.

The sample holds one count of this clone. The chain employs TRBV27 and TRBJ2-2; D is perhaps TRBD1 (6 bases). V gave up 0 bases and J gave up 5 bases, with 19 bases separating them. CDR3 length: 18 amino acids. Germline V gene lookup returns CDR1 MNHEY and CDR2 SMNVEV (reference sequence). This chain's CDR3 is CASSLSLFSGTPTGELFF. Here the CDR3 DNA reads TGTGCCAGCAGTTTATCCCTATTCTCCGGGACACCAACCGGGGAGCTGTTTTTT.

The chain links TRBV27 to TRBJ2-7, with 9 bases aligning to TRBD1. The CDR3 loop spans 14 amino acids. The J segment lost 5 bases and the V segment lost 8 bases, leaving 10 bases of the junction unmatched. From germline, CDR1 is MNHEY and CDR2 SMNVEV (reference sequence). The CDR3 loop reads CASRSTGQGNEQYF. The DNA for the CDR3 is TGTGCCAGCCGTTCAACGGGACAGGGCAACGAGCAGTACTTC.